This T cell receptor (beta chain) was identified during a study of identical twins. Study-wide points: One should note that invariant MAIT and iNKT cells could partly confound zero-insertion analyses. Carriage of fewer insertions was seen in abundant cord blood beta clonotypes, whereas memory repertoires showed none. Findings came from cross-sectional statistics, without long-term follow-up of donors. Weaker excess twin sharing was seen among beta out-of-frame sequences.

A single record per CDR3 protein comes from TCRdb applying MiXCR to the 5' RACE reads. The table records more than 1.5 million distinct CDR3 sequences, 32% of them present only once. As concerns this clonotype: Its antigen is as yet unknown.

Trimming took 5 bases from V and 2 from J, leaving 15 bases between them. Germline V gene lookup returns CDR1 MGHRA and CDR2 YSYEKL. The CDR3 covers 16 residues. The chain recombines TRBV4-1 with TRBJ2-2; tentative D call: TRBD2 (6 bases). This clonotype was obtained from a newborn girl in good health. Specimen: cord blood. The CDR3 DNA sequence: TGCGCCAGCAGCAAAATAGCGGTTCCCAACACCGGGGAGCTGTTTTTT. This gives the protein CASSKIAVPNTGELFF.